This paragraph covers one T cell receptor beta chain sequence. This sample is part of a study of CDR3 diversity in severe acne. This CDR3 is 13 amino acids long. CDR1 and CDR2 (germline): MNHEY, SVGAGI. V lost 2 bases, J lost 7 bases, and 9 bases lay in between. TCRdb processed the PCR reads anew with MiXCR; each CDR3 protein has one entry. The data show around 91,000 distinct CDR3 sequences, with under 60% seen just once and 13% to 15% held by the top ten. The origin of this receptor is a male donor in good health, without acne. V is TRBV6-5 and J is TRBJ1-3; a possible D gene is TRBD1 (6 bases). The material sequenced was blood. The CDR3 coding sequence is TGTGCCAGCAGTTACCCAACAGGGAACACCATATATTTT. Residues: CASSYPTGNTIYF.